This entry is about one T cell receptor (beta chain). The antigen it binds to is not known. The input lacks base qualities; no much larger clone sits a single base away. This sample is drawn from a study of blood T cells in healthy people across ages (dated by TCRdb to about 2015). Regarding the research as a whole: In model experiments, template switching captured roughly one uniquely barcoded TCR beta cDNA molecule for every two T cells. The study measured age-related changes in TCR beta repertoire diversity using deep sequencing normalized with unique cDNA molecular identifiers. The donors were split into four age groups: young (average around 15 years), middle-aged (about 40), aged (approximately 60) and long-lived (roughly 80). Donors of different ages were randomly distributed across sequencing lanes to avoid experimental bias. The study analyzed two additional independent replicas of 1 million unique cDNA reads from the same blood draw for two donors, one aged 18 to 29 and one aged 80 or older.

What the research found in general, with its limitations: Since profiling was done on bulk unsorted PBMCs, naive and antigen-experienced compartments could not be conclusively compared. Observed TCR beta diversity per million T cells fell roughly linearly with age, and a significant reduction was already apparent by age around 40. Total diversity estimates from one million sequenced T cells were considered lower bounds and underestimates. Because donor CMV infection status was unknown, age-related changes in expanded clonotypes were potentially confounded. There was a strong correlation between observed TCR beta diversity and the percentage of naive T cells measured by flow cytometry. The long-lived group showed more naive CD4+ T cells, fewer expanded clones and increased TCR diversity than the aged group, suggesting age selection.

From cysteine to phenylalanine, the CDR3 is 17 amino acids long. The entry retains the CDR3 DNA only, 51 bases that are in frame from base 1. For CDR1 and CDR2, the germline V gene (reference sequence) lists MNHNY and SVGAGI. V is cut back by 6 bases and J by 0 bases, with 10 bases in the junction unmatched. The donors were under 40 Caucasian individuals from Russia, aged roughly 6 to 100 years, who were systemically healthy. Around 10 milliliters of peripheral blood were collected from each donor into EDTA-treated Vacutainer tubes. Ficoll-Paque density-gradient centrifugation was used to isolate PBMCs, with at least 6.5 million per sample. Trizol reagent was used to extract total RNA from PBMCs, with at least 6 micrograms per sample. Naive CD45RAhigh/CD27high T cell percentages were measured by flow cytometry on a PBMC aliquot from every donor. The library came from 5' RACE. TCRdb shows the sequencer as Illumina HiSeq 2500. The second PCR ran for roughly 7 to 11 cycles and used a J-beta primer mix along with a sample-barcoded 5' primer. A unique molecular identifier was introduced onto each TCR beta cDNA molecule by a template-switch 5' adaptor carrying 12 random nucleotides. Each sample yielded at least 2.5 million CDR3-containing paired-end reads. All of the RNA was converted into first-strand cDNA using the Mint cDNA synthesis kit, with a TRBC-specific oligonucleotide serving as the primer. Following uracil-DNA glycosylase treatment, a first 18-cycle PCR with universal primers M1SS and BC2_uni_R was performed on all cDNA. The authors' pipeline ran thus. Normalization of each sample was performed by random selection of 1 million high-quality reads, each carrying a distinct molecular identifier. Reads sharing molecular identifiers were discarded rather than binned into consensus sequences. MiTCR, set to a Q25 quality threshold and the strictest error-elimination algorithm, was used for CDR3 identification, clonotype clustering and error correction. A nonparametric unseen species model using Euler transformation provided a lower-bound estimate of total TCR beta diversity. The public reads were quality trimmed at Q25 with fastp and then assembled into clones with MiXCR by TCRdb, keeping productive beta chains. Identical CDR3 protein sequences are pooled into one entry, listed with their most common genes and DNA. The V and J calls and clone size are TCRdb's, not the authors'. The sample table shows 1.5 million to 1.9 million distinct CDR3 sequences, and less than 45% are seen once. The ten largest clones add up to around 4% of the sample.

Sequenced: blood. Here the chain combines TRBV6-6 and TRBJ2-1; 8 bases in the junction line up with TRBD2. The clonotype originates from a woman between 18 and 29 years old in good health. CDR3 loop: CASSPRGGGSSYNEQFF. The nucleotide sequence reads TGTGCCAGCAGCCCACGGGGGGGAGGCTCCTCCTACAATGAGCAGTTCTTC.